A selection of T cell receptor beta chains follows, all from one sample in a study of blood T cells in healthy people across ages. TCRdb re-analysed the 5' RACE reads in MiXCR, keeping a single row per CDR3 protein. The sample gives 1.5 million to 1.9 million distinct CDR3 sequences, roughly 43% of which show up once; 4% is in the top ten. Specimen: blood. The receptors were sampled from a woman under 30 in good health. CDR3s include the opening cysteine and the closing phenylalanine or tryptophan.

V: TRBV27; CDR3: CASSPPGTDNEQFF
V: TRBV5-6; CDR3: CASSQNGQYSNQPQHF
V: TRBV20-1; CDR3: CSASPSTGGCNQPQHF
V: TRBV4-1; CDR3: CASSQDSRTSGGDHEQFF
V: TRBV2; CDR3: CASQPGGRYEQFF
V: TRBV5-4; CDR3: CASSPGGASYNEQFF
V: TRBV20-1; CDR3: CSARVRTRTYEQYF
V: TRBV9; CDR3: CASSKGTSGSYEQYF
V: TRBV2; CDR3: CASSRGFTTNEKLFF
V: TRBV20-1; CDR3: CSPVGGGPNNEQFF
V: TRBV12-3/TRBV12-4; CDR3: CASNGGGPQETQYF
V: TRBV10-3; CDR3: CAISELLAGSYNEQFF
V: TRBV30; CDR3: CAHRAGNTGELFF
V: TRBV7-9; CDR3: CASSLSGRAGGELFF
V: TRBV12-3/TRBV12-4; CDR3: CASSRPRTGLPPPSENTEAFF
V: TRBV20-1; CDR3: CSASPGGTIDSPLHF
V: TRBV7-9; CDR3: CASRYRDAGWNEQFF
V: TRBV10-3; CDR3: CAISGGQGAYTEAFF
V: TRBV20-1; CDR3: CSARLAGPTDTQYF
V: TRBV29-1; CDR3: CSVAREAAYEQYF
V: TRBV5-1; CDR3: CASSAGLAGGLLYNEQYF
V: TRBV20-1; CDR3: CSARDFSGGEQYF
V: TRBV11-2; CDR3: CASSLDLGLSSEQFF
V: TRBV12-3/TRBV12-4; CDR3: CASSLFFDSYEQYF
V: TRBV30; CDR3: CAWRWGLVYGYTF
V: TRBV13; CDR3: CASSLGTGSYGYTF
V: TRBV15; CDR3: CATSRDYARGPSGANVLTF
V: TRBV3-1; CDR3: CASSQDWVAGLNTEAFF
V: TRBV5-5; CDR3: CASSKGQASADTQYF
V: TRBV30; CDR3: CAWGQGSYEQYF
V: TRBV7-9; CDR3: CASSKGSGTTDTQYF
V: TRBV6-6; CDR3: CASSYFGRRGYGYTF
V: TRBV20-1; CDR3: CSARDRGGILYNEQFF
V: TRBV7-2; CDR3: CASSRLGAEAFF
V: TRBV9; CDR3: CASSVTTSGQETQYF
V: TRBV6-5; CDR3: CASRHREPGNTIYF
V: TRBV6-2/TRBV6-3; CDR3: CASSYSVVAGAKETQYF
V: TRBV4-1; CDR3: CASSQVAGVAGRLDTQYF
V: TRBV5-1; CDR3: CASGFSGGNQPQHF
V: TRBV20-1; CDR3: CSASGTSGSPHEQYF
V: TRBV5-1; CDR3: CASSWGQGYYEQYF
V: TRBV20-1; CDR3: CSLMSPETQYF
V: TRBV27; CDR3: CASSAGQRIYNEQFF
V: TRBV25-1; CDR3: CASSEAVGLAGESSYNEQYF
V: TRBV7-9; CDR3: CASNISDRVFYGYTF
V: TRBV6-5; CDR3: CASSYSRQGSGSPLHF
V: TRBV2; CDR3: CASVAGVNTEAFF
V: TRBV14; CDR3: CASGNLAYNEQFF
V: TRBV4-3; CDR3: CASSQDGTRRTGELFF
V: TRBV6-5; CDR3: CASSFGRYNSPLHF
V: TRBV27; CDR3: CASSFGRPGGNTIYF
V: TRBV4-1; CDR3: CASSQGIVSNYGYTF
V: TRBV7-2; CDR3: CASSSKPKGTGGLYTQYF
V: TRBV4-1; CDR3: CTSSQEGQGKQHF
V: TRBV5-1; CDR3: CASSLRGELGDEQFF
V: TRBV7-8; CDR3: CASSLVPSGRLETQYF
V: TRBV20-1; CDR3: CSARRGGNTDTQYF
V: TRBV7-2; CDR3: CASSQRLAGRPTYEQYF
V: TRBV7-6; CDR3: CASSMGLAGEETQYF
V: TRBV9; CDR3: CASSLWGAGSTDTQYF